This TCR beta chain was recovered during a study of T cell changes during pregnancy in multiple sclerosis. The repertoire was sequenced with immunoSEQ multiplex PCR; TCRdb's copy has only in-frame clones and lacks some. The sample has tens of thousands of clones, about 89% seen once. The CDR3 loop spans 12 amino acids. Germline values: CDR1 MNHEY, CDR2 SMNVEV (reference sequence). V shed 5 bases and J shed 7 bases, with 8 bases lying between them. The receptor comes from a female donor with multiple sclerosis, enrolled in a pregnancy study. This rearrangement joins TRBV27 to TRBJ2-2, with a weak D call TRBD1 (5 bases). The sample here was CD8+ T cells from peripheral blood mononuclear cells, taken in the second trimester of pregnancy. The CDR3 spells CASSDTGGELFF. CDR3 sequence (DNA): TGTGCCAGCAGTGATACAGGCGGGGAGCTGTTTTTT.